The subject of this entry is one TCR beta chain. The antigen it binds to is not known. Nothing much larger sits one base from this clone, and base qualities are not available. The data stem from a study of blood T cell repertoires in COVID-19 (TCRdb year 2020). Describing the broader study: Collaborator samples came from the United States, Italy and Spain and covered acute and convalescent phases of COVID-19. The prospective study material was composed of cDNA or gDNA derived from T cells, B-cell-depleted T cells, or PBMCs. Subjects who had been exposed to COVID-19, were actively infected with it, or had recovered from it provided the deeply sampled blood TCRbeta repertoires that made up the dataset. A freely available public database, intended as a resource for researchers studying the immune response to SARS-CoV-2, is where the repertoires were released. Samples came from the ongoing ImmuneRACE study (first 160 participants) plus 1,254 subjects from 6 global collaborators. Sample metadata almost always included a de-identified subject ID, COVID-19 status, age in years and sex. Where HLA class I and class II types were available, the types were taken from metadata supplied by the sample provider, not from assay-based typing.

Reading the germline V gene (reference sequence) gives CDR1 LGHDT and CDR2 YNNKEL. From the cysteine up to the phenylalanine, the CDR3 has a length of 15 residues. Of all the DNA, just the CDR3 is kept, 45 bases in frame from base 1. Between the V and J ends, shortened by 3 bases and 2 bases respectively, the junction contains 10 bases. The immunoSEQ Assay, a bias-controlled multiplex PCR, was used to amplify TCRbeta CDR3 regions from genomic DNA. For the original study's pipeline: Nucleated cell counts per sample were estimated from amplification of reference gene primers within the assay. To quantify the absolute abundance of each unique TCRbeta CDR3 rearrangement, sequence reads were collapsed and filtered. For each sample, productive Simpson clonality was calculated by taking the square root of Simpson's diversity index across productive rearrangements. The table was pulled from immuneACCESS by TCRdb, which kept in-frame rearrangements only. Such tables lose some clones; where checked, under half of the loss comes from unresolved V genes, and the rest has no known cause. Clone size and the V and J calls come from that table; the DNA yielded D and trimming. The sample contains a few hundred thousand clones, about 87% of them found a single time. The ten largest clonotypes hold 1.5% to 2% of the sample.

One collaborating source in Seattle enrolled patients during active infection and followed them longitudinally through the course of disease. The collaborating institutions used their own protocols to collect whole blood in K2EDTA tubes. For TCRbeta analysis, collaborators shipped samples in one of three forms: frozen whole blood, isolated PBMCs, or DNA extracted from either of those sample types. General study outcomes and caveats: The quantity of clinical and demographic metadata differed by source and by participant and was supplied without curation.

The clonotype originates from a woman aged 25 to 45 with COVID-19, enrolled during active disease. Recombination connected TRBV3-1 (or the pseudogene TRBV3-2) to TRBJ1-4, with TRBD1 tentatively as D gene (5 bases match). Sequenced material: peripheral blood. For the CDR3, the sequence is CASSQTTATNEKLFF. The DNA sequence is as follows: TGTGCCAGCAGCCAGACGACAGCTACTAATGAAAAACTGTTTTTT.